The 2 T cell receptor beta chains reported below all come from one sample, sequenced in a study of T cells in women clearing cervical HPV infection. Sequencing used immunoSEQ multiplex PCR; TCRdb keeps in-frame clones, though not all of them. This repertoire includes some 40,000 clones. The sequencing input was blood buffy coat. The source is a woman aged 18-70 years with a cervical HPV16 infection that either progressed to CIN3+ or cleared (not recorded which).

On this clone: The read gets to within 3 residues of the CDR3 end, and the germline J gene fills in the rest. The rearrangement links TRBV5-1 to TRBJ1-4, with 7 bases that match TRBD1. Per the germline V gene, CDR1 is SGHRS and CDR2 is YFSETQ. The CDR3 loop spans 15 amino acids. The sequenced CDR3 bases are TGCGCCAGCAGCTACAGGGGCTCTGGGGCCAACGTA. Its protein is CASSYRGSGANV. The whole CDR3 protein reads CASSYRGSGANVLFF.

Remarks on this clone: The CDR3 end is not reached by the read, which stops 3 residues before it; the germline J gene fills it in. The genes are TRBV7-9 and TRBJ1-2, with no clear D. Germline lookup yields CDR1 SEHNR and CDR2 FQNEAQ (reference sequence). The CDR3 is made up of 11 amino acids. The CDR3 DNA, read in part, is TGTGCCAGCAGCTCCCCCTACGAC. Translation: CASSSPYD. The CDR3 as a whole reads CASSSPYDYTF.